This T cell receptor beta chain emerged from a study of cytomegalovirus exposure and HLA in healthy donors. Background on the study: From HLA-typed donors, an early data release held tens of millions of unique TCRs. Whole-study findings and limits: In an earlier analysis, about 87% or about 30%: the productive usage of most TCR beta V segments.

Amplification used 60 Vbeta primers and 13 Jbeta primers. Profiled with immunoSEQ multiplex PCR; TCRdb holds only in-frame clones, not every one. The sample shows 90,000 to 100,000 clones, roughly 79% of them seen only once. Looked up from germline, CDR1 is LNHDA and CDR2 is SQIVND (reference sequence). The CDR3 runs 15 residues. J was trimmed by 7 bases and V by 6 bases; bases with no gene match: 10. This clone has just a few counts. Its target is unknown. The V call is TRBV19, the J call TRBJ1-2; TRBD1 matches 11 bases. Sample: PBMCs. The TCR was taken from a man in his forties in good health and CMV-seronegative. The CDR3 coding sequence is TGTGCCAGTAGCCCATGGGACAGGGGGTACGGTGGCTACACCTTC. Translated, it gives CASSPWDRGYGGYTF.